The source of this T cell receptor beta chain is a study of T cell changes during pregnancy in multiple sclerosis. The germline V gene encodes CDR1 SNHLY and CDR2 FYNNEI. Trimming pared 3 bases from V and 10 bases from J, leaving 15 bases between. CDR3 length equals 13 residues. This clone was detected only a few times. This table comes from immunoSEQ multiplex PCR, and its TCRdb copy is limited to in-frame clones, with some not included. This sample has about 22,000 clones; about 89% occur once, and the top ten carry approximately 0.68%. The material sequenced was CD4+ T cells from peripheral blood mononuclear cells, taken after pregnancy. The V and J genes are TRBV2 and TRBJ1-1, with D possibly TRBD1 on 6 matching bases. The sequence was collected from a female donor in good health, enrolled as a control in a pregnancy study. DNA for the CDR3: TGTGCCAGCAGTGATCAGGGGTTAAGAGCAGCTTTCTTT. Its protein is CASSDQGLRAAFF. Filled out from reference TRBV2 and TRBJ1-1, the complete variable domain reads EPEVTQTPSHQVTQMGQEVILRCVPISNHLYFYWYRQILGQKVEFLVSFYNNEISEKSEIFDDQFSVERPDGSNFTLKIRSTKLEDSAMYFCASSDQGLRAAFFGQGTRLTVV.